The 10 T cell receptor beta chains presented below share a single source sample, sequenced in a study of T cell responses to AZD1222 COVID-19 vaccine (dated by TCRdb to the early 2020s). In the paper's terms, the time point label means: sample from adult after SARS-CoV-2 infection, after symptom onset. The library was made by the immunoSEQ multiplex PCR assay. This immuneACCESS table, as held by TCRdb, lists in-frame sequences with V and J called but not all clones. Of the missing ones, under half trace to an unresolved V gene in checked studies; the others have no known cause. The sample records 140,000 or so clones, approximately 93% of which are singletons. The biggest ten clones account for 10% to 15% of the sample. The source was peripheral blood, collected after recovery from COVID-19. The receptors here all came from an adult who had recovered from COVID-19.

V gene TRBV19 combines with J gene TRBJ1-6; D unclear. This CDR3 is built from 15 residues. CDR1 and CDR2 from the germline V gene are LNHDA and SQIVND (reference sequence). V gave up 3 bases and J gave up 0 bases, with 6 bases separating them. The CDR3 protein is CASSMGSSYNSPLHF. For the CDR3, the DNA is TGTGCCAGTAGTATGGGGAGCTCCTATAATTCACCCCTCCACTTT.

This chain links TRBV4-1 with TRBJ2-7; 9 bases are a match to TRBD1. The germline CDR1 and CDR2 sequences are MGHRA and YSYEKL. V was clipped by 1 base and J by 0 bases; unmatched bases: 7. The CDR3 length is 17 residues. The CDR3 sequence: CASSQADDRGASYEQYF. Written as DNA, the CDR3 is TGCGCCAGCAGCCAAGCTGACGACAGGGGGGCCTCCTACGAGCAGTACTTC.

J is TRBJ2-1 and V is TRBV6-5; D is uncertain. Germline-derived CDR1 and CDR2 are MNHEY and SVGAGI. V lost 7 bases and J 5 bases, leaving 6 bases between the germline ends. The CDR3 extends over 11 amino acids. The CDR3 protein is CASILHNEQFF. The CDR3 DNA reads TGTGCCAGCATCCTACACAATGAGCAGTTCTTC.

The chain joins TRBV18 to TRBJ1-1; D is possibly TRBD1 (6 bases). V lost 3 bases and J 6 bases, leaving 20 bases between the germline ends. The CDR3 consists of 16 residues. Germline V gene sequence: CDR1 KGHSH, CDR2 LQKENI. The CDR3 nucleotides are TGTGCCAGCTCACCTCAATCACAGGGAATTGTCGCTGAAGCTTTCTTT. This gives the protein CASSPQSQGIVAEAFF.

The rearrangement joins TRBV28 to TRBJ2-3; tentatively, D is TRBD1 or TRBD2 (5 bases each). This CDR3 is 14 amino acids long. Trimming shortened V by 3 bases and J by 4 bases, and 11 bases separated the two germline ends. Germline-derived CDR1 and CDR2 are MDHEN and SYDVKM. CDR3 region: CASSLTEGPDTQYF. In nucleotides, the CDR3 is TGTGCCAGCAGTTTGACAGAGGGCCCAGATACGCAGTATTTT.

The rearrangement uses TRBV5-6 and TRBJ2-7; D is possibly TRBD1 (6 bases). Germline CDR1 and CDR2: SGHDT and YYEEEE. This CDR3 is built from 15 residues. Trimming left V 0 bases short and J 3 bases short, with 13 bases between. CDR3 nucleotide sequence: TGTGCCAGCAGCTTGGGGCAGGGGAAGTTCTACGAGCAGTACTTC. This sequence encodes CASSLGQGKFYEQYF.

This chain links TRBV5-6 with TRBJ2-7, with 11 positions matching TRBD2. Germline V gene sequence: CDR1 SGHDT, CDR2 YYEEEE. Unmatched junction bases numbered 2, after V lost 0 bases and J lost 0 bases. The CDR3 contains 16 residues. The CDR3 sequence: CASSLVTSGSSYEQYF. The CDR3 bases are TGTGCCAGCAGCTTGGTAACTAGCGGGAGCTCCTACGAGCAGTACTTC.

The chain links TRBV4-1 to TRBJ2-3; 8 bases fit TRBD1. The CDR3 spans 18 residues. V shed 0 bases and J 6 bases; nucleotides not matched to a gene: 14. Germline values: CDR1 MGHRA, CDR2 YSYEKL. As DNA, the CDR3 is TGCGCCAGCAGCCAAGATTTCGGGAACAGGGGGTTTAGTGATACGCAGTATTTT. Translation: CASSQDFGNRGFSDTQYF.

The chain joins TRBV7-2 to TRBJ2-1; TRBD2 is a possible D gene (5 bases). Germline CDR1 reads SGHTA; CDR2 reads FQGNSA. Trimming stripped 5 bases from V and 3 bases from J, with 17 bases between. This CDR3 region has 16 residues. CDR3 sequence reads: CASSHTGSGIYNEQFF. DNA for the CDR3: TGTGCCAGCAGCCATACCGGTTCGGGAATCTACAATGAGCAGTTCTTC. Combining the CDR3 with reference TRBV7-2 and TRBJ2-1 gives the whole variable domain GAGVSQSPSNKVTEKGKDVELRCDPISGHTALYWYRQSLGQGLEFLIYFQGNSAPDKSGLPSDRFSAERTGGSVSTLTIQRTQQEDSAVYLCASSHTGSGIYNEQFFGPGTRLTVL.

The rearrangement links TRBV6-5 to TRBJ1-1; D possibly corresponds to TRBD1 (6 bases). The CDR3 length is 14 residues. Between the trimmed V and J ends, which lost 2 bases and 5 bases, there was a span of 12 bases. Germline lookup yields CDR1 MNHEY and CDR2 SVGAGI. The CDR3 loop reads CASSYTGAMTEAFF. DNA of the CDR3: TGTGCCAGCAGTTACACGGGGGCTATGACTGAAGCTTTCTTT.